The clone carrying this TCR beta chain was observed at least ten times. Its target is not known. TCRdb used MiXCR to reprocess the 5' RACE reads, holding one entry per CDR3 protein. Of roughly 120,000 distinct CDR3 sequences listed, 8.4% are singletons. Trimming stripped 5 bases from V and 2 bases from J, with 8 bases between. Germline lookup yields CDR1 SGDLS and CDR2 YYNGEE. The CDR3 sequence is 12 residues long. The data were obtained in a study of T cells after yellow fever vaccination. Across the whole study: Fractions of limited cellularity were prepared by means of SMART-Seq v4 Ultra Low Input.

Notes on the study in general: Boosting was followed by the reappearance of most primary-vaccination clones (around 95% CD4, about 90% CD8). There was a possibility that FACS-sorted repertoires contained abundant clonotypes contaminating from the bulk population. Peaking on day 5 versus 15, the secondary response was faster but weaker.

This clonotype originated in a man in his thirties or forties who received the YFV17D yellow fever vaccine. The starting material was CD8+ T cells sorted from PBMCs, obtained 45 days after the yellow fever booster vaccination. The rearrangement uses TRBV9 and TRBJ2-7; D is unresolved. The CDR3 bases are TGTGCCAGCAGAAGTGGTCCCTACGAGCAGTACTTC. It is translated as CASRSGPYEQYF. The full variable domain, rest sourced from reference TRBV9 and TRBJ2-7, is DSGVTQTPKHLITATGQRVTLRCSPRSGDLSVYWYQQSLDQGLQFLIQYYNGEERAKGNILERFSAQQFPDLHSELNLSSLELGDSALYFCASRSGPYEQYFGPGTRLTVT.